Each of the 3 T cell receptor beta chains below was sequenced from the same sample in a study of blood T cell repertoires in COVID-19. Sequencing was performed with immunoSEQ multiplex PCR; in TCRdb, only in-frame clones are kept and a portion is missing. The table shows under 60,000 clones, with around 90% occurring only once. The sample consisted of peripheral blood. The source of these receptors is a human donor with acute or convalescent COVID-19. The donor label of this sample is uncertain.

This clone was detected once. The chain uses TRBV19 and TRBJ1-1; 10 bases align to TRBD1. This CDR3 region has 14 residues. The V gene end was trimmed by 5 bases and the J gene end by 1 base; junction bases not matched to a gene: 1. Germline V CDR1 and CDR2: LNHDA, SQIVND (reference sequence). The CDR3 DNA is TGTGCCAGTAGTCGGACAGGGGGGAACACTGAAGCTTTCTTT. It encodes CASSRTGGNTEAFF. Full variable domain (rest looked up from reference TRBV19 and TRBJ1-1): DGGITQSPKYLFRKEGQNVTLSCEQNLNHDAMYWYRQDPGQGLRLIYYSQIVNDFQKGDIAEGYSVSREKKESFPLTVTSAQKNPTAFYLCASSRTGGNTEAFFGQGTRLTVV.

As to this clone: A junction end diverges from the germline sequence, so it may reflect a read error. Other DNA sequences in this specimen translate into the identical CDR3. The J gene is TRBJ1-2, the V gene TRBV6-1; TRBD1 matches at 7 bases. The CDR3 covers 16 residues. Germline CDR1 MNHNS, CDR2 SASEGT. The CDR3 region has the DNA TGTGCCAGCAGTGGAGGACAGGCCCTCACTAACTATGGCTACACTTTC. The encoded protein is CASSGGQALTNYGYTF.

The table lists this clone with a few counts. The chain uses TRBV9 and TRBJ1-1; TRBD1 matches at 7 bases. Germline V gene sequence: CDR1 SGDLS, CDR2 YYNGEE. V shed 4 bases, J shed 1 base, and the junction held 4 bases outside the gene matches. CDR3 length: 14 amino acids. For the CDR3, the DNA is TGTGCCAGCAGCCCCCGGACAGGGAACACTGAAGCTTTCTTT. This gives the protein CASSPRTGNTEAFF.